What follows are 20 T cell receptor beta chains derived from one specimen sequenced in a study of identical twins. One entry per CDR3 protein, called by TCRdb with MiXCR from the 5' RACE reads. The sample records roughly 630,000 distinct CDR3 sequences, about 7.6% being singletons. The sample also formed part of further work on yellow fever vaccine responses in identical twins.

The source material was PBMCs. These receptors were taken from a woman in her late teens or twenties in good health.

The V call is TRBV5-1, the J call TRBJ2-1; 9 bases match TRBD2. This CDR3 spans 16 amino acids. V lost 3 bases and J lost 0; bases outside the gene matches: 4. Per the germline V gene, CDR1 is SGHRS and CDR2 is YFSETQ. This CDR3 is CASSWFSGSSYNEQFF. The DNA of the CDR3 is TGCGCCAGCAGCTGGTTTAGCGGGAGCTCCTACAATGAGCAGTTCTTC.

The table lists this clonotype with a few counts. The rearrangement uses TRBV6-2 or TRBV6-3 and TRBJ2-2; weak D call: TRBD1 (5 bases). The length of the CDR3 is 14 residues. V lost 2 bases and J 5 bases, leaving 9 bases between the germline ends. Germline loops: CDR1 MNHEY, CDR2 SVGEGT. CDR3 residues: CASSYTDSTGELFF. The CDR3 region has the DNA TGTGCCAGCAGTTACACCGACAGTACCGGGGAGCTGTTTTTT.

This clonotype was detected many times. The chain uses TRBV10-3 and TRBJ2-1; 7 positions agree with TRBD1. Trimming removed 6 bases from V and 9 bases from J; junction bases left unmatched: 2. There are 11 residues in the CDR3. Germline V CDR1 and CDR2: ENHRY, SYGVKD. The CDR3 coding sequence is TGTGCCATCAGACAGGGGATTGAGCAGTTCTTC. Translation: CAIRQGIEQFF.

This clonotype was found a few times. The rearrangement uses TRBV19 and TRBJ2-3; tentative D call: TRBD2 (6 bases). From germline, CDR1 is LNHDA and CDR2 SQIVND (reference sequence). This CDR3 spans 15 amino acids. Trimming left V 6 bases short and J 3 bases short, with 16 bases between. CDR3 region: CASSLSGVRTDTQYF. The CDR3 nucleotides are TGTGCCAGTAGCCTCTCGGGAGTCCGGACAGATACGCAGTATTTT.

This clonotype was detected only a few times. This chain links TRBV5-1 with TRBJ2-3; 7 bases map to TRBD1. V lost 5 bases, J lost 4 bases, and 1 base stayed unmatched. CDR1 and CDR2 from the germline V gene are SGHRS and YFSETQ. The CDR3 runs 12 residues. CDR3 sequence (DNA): TGCGCCAGCAGGCAGGGGGCAGATACGCAGTATTTT. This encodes CASRQGADTQYF. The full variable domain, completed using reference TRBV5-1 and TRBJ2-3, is KAGVTQTPRYLIKTRGQQVTLSCSPISGHRSVSWYQQTPGQGLQFLFEYFSETQRNKGNFPGRFSGRQFSNSRSEMNVSTLELGDSALYLCASRQGADTQYFGPGTRLTVL.

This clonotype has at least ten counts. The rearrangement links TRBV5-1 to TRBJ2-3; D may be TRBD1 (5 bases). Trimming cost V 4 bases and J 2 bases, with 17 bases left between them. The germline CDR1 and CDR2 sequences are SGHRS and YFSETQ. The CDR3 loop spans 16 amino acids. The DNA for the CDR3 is TGCGCCAGCAGCGTCCGACAGACCCTATACACAGATACGCAGTATTTT. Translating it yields CASSVRQTLYTDTQYF.

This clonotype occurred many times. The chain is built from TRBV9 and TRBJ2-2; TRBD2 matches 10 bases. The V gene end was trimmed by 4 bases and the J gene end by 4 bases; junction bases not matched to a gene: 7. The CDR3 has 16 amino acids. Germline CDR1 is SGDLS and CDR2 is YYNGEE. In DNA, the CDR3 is TGTGCCAGCAGCTTGCTAGCGGGAGCTCCCACCGGGGAGCTGTTTTTT. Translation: CASSLLAGAPTGELFF.

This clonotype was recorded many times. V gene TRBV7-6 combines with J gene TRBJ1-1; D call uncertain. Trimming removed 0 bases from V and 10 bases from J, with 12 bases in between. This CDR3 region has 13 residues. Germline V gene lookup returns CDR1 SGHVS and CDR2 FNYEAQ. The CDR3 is CASSLAGFEGAFF. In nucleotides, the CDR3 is TGTGCCAGCAGCTTAGCAGGGTTTGAGGGAGCTTTCTTT.

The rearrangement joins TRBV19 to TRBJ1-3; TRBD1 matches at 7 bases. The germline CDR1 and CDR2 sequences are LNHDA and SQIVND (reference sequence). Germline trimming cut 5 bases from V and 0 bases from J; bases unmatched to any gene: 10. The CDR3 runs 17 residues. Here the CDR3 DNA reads TGTGCCAGTAGTTCCCGGGACAGACCATCCTCTGGAAACACCATATATTTT. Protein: CASSSRDRPSSGNTIYF.

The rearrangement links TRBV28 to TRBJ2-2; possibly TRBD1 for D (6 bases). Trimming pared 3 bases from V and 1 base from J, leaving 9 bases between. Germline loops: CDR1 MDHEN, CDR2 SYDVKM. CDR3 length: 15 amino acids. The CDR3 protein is CASSFWDKNTGELFF. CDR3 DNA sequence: TGTGCCAGCAGTTTTTGGGACAAGAACACCGGGGAGCTGTTTTTT.

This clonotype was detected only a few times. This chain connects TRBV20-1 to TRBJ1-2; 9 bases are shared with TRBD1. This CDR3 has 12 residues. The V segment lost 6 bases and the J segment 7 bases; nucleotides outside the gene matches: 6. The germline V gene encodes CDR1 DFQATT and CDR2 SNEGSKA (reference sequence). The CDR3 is CSAAQGAGGYTF. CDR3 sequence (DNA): TGCAGTGCAGCACAGGGGGCCGGTGGCTACACCTTC.

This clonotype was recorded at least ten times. CDR3 coding DNA: TGCAGTGCTAGGGGGGACCCGAACACTGAAGCTTTCTTT. Its translation: CSARGDPNTEAFF. The chain links TRBV20-1 to TRBJ1-1, with a possible D match to TRBD1 (5 bases). Germline CDR1 and CDR2: DFQATT and SNEGSKA (reference sequence). CDR3 length equals 13 residues. V lost 3 bases and J lost 1, with 9 bases in between.

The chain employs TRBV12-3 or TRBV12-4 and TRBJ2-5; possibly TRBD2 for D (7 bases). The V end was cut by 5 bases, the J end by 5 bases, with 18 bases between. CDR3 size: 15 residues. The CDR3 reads CASSPHGGLGETQYF. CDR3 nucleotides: TGTGCCAGCAGTCCGCACGGGGGGCTTGGGGAGACCCAGTACTTC.

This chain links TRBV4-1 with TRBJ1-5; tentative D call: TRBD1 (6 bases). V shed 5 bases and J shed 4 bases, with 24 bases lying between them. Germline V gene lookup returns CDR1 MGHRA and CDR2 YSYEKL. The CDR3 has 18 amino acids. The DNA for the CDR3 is TGCGCCAGCAGCTTTAAAGATGGAGACAGGCTATTGAATCAGCCCCAGCATTTT. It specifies CASSFKDGDRLLNQPQHF.

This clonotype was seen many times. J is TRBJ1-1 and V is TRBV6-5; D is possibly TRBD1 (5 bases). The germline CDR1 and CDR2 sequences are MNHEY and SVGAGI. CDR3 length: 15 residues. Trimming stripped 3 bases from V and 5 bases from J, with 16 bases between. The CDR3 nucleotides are TGTGCCAGCAGTTATGGGGACGGGGGAGGTACTGAAGCTTTCTTT. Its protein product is CASSYGDGGGTEAFF.

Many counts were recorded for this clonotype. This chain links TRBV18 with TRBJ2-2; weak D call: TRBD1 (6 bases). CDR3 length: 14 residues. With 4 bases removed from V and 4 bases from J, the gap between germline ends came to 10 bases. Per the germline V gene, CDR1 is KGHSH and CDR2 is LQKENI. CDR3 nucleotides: TGTGCCAGCTCACACGGGACAAGCACCGGGGAGCTGTTTTTT. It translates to CASSHGTSTGELFF.

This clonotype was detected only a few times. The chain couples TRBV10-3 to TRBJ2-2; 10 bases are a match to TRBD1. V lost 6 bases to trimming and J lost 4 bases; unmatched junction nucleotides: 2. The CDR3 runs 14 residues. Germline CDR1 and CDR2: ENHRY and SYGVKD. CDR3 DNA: TGTGCCATCAGGGGACAGGGGCTCACCGGGGAGCTGTTTTTT. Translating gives CAIRGQGLTGELFF.

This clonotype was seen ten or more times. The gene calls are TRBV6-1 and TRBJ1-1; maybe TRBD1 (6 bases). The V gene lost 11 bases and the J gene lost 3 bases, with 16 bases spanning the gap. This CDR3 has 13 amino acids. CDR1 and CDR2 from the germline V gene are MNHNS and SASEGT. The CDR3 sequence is CAGKQGGHTEAFF. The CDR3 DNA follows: TGTGCCGGTAAACAGGGAGGGCACACTGAAGCTTTCTTT.

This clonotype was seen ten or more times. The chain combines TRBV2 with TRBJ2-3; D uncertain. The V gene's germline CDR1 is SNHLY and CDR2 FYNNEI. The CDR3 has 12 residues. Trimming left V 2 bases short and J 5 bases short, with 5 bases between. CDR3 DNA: TGTGCCAGCAGTGAATGGGTAGATACGCAGTATTTT. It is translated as CASSEWVDTQYF.

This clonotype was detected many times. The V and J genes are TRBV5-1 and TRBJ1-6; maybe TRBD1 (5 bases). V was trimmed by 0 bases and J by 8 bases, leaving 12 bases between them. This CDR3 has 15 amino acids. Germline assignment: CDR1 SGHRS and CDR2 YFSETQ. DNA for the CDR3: TGCGCCAGCAGCTTGGCGGCCAGGGAAGATTCACCCCTCCACTTT. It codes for CASSLAAREDSPLHF. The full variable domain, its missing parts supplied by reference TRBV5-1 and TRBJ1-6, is KAGVTQTPRYLIKTRGQQVTLSCSPISGHRSVSWYQQTPGQGLQFLFEYFSETQRNKGNFPGRFSGRQFSNSRSEMNVSTLELGDSALYLCASSLAAREDSPLHFGNGTRLTVT.